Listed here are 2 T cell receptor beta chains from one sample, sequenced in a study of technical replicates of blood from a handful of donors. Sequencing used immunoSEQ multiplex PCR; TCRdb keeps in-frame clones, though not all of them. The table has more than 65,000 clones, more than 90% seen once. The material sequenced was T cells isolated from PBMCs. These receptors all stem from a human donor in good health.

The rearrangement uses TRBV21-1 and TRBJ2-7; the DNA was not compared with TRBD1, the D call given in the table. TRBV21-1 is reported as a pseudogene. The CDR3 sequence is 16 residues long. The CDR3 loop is CASSSQNVDRAHEQYF. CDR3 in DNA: TGTGCCAGCAGCTCCCAAAACGTGGACAGGGCCCACGAGCAGTACTTC.

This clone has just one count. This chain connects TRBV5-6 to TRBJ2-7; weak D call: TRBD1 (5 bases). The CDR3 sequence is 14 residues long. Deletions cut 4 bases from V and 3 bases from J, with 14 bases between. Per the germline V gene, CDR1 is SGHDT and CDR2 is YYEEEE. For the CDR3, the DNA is TGTGCCAGCAGCCTCACTCAGGGATACTACGAGCAGTACTTC. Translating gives CASSLTQGYYEQYF. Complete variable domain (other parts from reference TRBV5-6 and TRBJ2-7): DAGVTQSPTHLIKTRGQQVTLRCSPKSGHDTVSWYQQALGQGPQFIFQYYEEEERQRGNFPDRFSGHQFPNYSSELNVNALLLGDSALYLCASSLTQGYYEQYFGPGTRLTVT.